In this sample, the clone carrying this T cell receptor (beta chain) turned up many times. The antigen remains unidentified. TCRdb re-called the 5' RACE reads through MiXCR, storing one row per CDR3 protein. The table records roughly 750,000 distinct CDR3 sequences, 20% to 25% of them present only once. The donors were all healthy and Caucasian. The entry originates in a study of identical twins. Findings of the study overall: Out-of-frame beta chain sequences displayed weaker excess sharing between twins.

Germline-derived CDR1 and CDR2 are DFQATT and SNEGSKA (reference sequence). The CDR3 is made up of 13 amino acids. V gave up 1 base and J gave up 3 bases, with 9 bases separating them. This sample also belongs to another study, concerning T cells expressing NK-cell markers.

This chain connects TRBV20-1 to TRBJ1-1, with TRBD1 as a possible D gene (5 bases). Sequenced: PBMCs. The origin of this receptor is a woman under 30 in good health. This CDR3 reads CSARVGGHTEAFF. The CDR3 bases are TGCAGTGCTAGAGTGGGGGGACACACTGAAGCTTTCTTT.